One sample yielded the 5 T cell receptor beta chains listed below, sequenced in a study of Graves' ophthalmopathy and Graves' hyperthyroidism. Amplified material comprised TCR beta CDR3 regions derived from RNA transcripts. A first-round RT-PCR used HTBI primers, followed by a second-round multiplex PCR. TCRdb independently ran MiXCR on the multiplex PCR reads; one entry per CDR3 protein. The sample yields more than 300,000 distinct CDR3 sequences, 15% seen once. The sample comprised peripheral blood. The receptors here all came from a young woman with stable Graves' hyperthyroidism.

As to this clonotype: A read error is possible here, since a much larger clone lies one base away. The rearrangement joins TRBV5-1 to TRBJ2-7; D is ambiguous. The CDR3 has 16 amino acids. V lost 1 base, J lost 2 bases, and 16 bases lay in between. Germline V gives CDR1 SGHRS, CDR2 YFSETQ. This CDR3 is CASSLRPGPSAYEQYF. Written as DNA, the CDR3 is TGCGCCAGCAGCTTGAGACCCGGACCTTCAGCCTACGAGCAGTACTTC. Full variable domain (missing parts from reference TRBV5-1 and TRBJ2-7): KAGVTQTPRYLIKTRGQQVTLSCSPISGHRSVSWYQQTPGQGLQFLFEYFSETQRNKGNFPGRFSGRQFSNSRSEMNVSTLELGDSALYLCASSLRPGPSAYEQYFGPGTRLTVT.

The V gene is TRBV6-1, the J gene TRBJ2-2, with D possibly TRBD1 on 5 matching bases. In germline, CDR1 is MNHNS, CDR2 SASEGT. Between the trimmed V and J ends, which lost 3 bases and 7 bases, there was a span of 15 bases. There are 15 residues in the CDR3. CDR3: CASSEGPGGVGELFF. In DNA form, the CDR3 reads TGTGCCAGCAGTGAGGGGCCCGGCGGAGTCGGGGAGCTGTTTTTT.

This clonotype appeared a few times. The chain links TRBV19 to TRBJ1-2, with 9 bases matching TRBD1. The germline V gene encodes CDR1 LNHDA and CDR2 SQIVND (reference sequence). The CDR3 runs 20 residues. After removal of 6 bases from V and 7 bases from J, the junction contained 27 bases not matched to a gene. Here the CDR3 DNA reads TGTGCCAGTAGGTCATTATTGAATCTAACAGGGGGCACCTTCATCCGTGGCTACACCTTC. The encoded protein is CASRSLLNLTGGTFIRGYTF.

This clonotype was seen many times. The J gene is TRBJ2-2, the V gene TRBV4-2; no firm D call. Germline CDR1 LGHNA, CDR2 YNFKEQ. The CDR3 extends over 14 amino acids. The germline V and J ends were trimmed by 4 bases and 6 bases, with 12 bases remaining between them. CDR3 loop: CASSPPPDAGELFF. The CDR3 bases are TGTGCCAGCAGCCCTCCCCCGGATGCCGGGGAGCTGTTTTTT.

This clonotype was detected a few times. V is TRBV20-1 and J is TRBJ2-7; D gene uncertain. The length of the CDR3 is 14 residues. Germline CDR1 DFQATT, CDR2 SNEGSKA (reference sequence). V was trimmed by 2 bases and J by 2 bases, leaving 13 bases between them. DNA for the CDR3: TGCAGTGCTAGAACCCCAACCGAAGCCTACGAGCAGTACTTC. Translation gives CSARTPTEAYEQYF.